These 27 T cell receptor beta chains came from one sample sequenced in a study of monozygotic twins with inflammatory bowel disease. TCRdb reworked the 5' RACE reads into one entry per CDR3 protein, no DNA. This table lists 400,000 or so distinct CDR3 sequences. Source material: blood. These receptors came from a human donor with ulcerative colitis or Crohn's disease, or a healthy co-twin of an affected twin (not recorded which).

The gene calls are TRBV6-1 and TRBJ2-5; TCRdb designates TRBD1, a call that cannot be tested without DNA. This CDR3 has 14 residues. Looked up from germline, CDR1 is MNHNS and CDR2 is SASEGT. The CDR3 protein is CASGAIGQLETQYF.

V usage is TRBV7-8 and J usage is TRBJ2-2. This CDR3 region has 13 residues. The V gene's germline CDR1 is SGHVS and CDR2 FQNEAQ. CDR3 sequence: CASTRMNTGELFF.

The chain recombines TRBV5-5 with TRBJ2-2. The V gene's germline CDR1 is SGHKS and CDR2 YYEKEE (reference sequence). The CDR3 is made up of 16 amino acids. CDR3 residues: CASSYGITVNTGELFF.

The J gene is TRBJ2-2, the V gene TRBV29-1; TCRdb indicates TRBD1, and absent DNA this call remains unverified. Germline V gene lookup returns CDR1 SQVTM and CDR2 ANQGSEA. This CDR3 spans 13 amino acids. The CDR3 is CSVGQGATGELFF.

Here the CDR3 reads CASSLTLQYSGANVLTF. The rearrangement links TRBV5-1 to TRBJ2-6. The CDR3 length is 17 residues. CDR1 and CDR2 from the germline V gene are SGHRS and YFSETQ.

The chain carries TRBV5-1 and TRBJ2-5; TCRdb selects TRBD2, and the lack of DNA leaves this call unchecked. This CDR3 is built from 15 residues. Germline values: CDR1 SGHRS, CDR2 YFSETQ. CDR3 in amino acids: CASSLRPRSQETQYF.

CDR3: CASSLWASGGRINNEQFF. The rearrangement joins TRBV7-3 to TRBJ2-1; without DNA, the TCRdb call of TRBD2 cannot be checked. This CDR3 is 18 amino acids long. Germline V gene lookup returns CDR1 SGHTA and CDR2 FQGTGA.

The chain combines TRBV6-1 with TRBJ1-5; TCRdb's D gene call, TRBD1, goes unchecked for lack of DNA. The CDR3 is 14 residues long. Looked up from germline, CDR1 is MNHNS and CDR2 is SASEGT. This chain's CDR3 is CASSRRGSNQPQHF.

The chain links TRBV27 to TRBJ2-3; TCRdb calls TRBD2, which cannot be checked without DNA. Germline V gives CDR1 MNHEY, CDR2 SMNVEV (reference sequence). The CDR3 has 20 amino acids. The CDR3 region is CASSLYGTSGRALRADTQYF.

This sequence joins TRBV5-1 and TRBJ2-7; the D call from TCRdb, TRBD2, cannot be confirmed without DNA. The V gene's germline CDR1 is SGHRS and CDR2 YFSETQ. The CDR3 runs to 14 residues. CDR3 protein: CASSIGTKPLEQYF.

The chain couples TRBV4-2 to TRBJ2-3; TCRdb's D call, TRBD2, is unchecked because there is no DNA. The CDR3 is 16 residues long. CDR1 is LGHNA and CDR2 is YNFKEQ in the germline V gene. CDR3 protein: CASSLSSGGFTDTQYF.

The chain uses TRBV12-3 or TRBV12-4 and TRBJ2-2; lacking DNA, the TRBD2 call made by TCRdb goes unchecked. The CDR3 covers 13 residues. The CDR3: CASSFLRAGELFF.

The gene calls are TRBV7-8 and TRBJ2-6; TCRdb returns TRBD1, unconfirmable since there is no DNA. Per the germline V gene, CDR1 is SGHVS and CDR2 is FQNEAQ. CDR3 length: 16 residues. The CDR3 loop reads CASRETGGAGANVLTF.

The rearrangement joins TRBV20-1 to TRBJ2-1; with no DNA, the TCRdb D assignment of TRBD2 cannot be verified. This CDR3 region has 17 residues. Per the germline V gene, CDR1 is DFQATT and CDR2 is SNEGSKA (reference sequence). CDR3: CSARDRGSGGYYNEQFF.

This sequence joins TRBV5-1 and TRBJ1-2. The CDR3 runs to 13 residues. Germline CDR1 is SGHRS and CDR2 is YFSETQ. CDR3 region: CASSLELNYGYTF.

The rearrangement links TRBV5-1 to TRBJ1-1; TCRdb reports TRBD1, a call that lacks DNA to check it against. CDR1 and CDR2 from the germline V gene are SGHRS and YFSETQ. The CDR3 extends over 15 amino acids. CDR3 sequence reads: CASSGAGAVGTEAFF.

The CDR3 protein is CASSLGGAGSSYNEQFF. The V and J genes are TRBV5-1 and TRBJ2-1; TCRdb lists TRBD2, though no DNA is available to test this call. This CDR3 spans 17 amino acids. Germline assignment: CDR1 SGHRS and CDR2 YFSETQ.

This CDR3 reads CAISEGDEQYF. V is TRBV10-3 and J is TRBJ2-7. The CDR3 runs 11 residues. The germline V gene has CDR1 ENHRY and CDR2 SYGVKD.

The chain joins TRBV29-1 to TRBJ1-1. Germline CDR1 reads SQVTM; CDR2 reads ANQGSEA. The CDR3 has 14 residues. This chain's CDR3 is CSVEGADGNTEAFF.

This chain joins TRBV12-3 or TRBV12-4 and TRBJ1-4; the D call from TCRdb, TRBD1, cannot be confirmed without DNA. This CDR3 contains 15 residues. CDR3 sequence reads: CASSQNRGRPLKLFF.

The chain's CDR3 is CASSVEHSYGYTF. V and J are TRBV9 and TRBJ1-2. The CDR3 is 13 residues long. Germline V gene data show CDR1 as SGDLS and CDR2 as YYNGEE.

The chain employs TRBV27 and TRBJ2-1; TCRdb calls TRBD2, which cannot be checked without DNA. Germline loops: CDR1 MNHEY, CDR2 SMNVEV (reference sequence). The CDR3 contains 17 residues. CDR3 in amino acids: CASSLSGGRALGNEQFF.

This chain joins TRBV7-2 and TRBJ1-1. This CDR3 contains 13 residues. From germline, CDR1 is SGHTA and CDR2 FQGNSA. The chain's CDR3 is CASSFGAHGEAFF.

The CDR3 here is CASSLETGGNYGYTF. The chain employs TRBV5-1 and TRBJ1-2; without DNA, the TCRdb call of TRBD1 cannot be checked. Germline V gene sequence: CDR1 SGHRS, CDR2 YFSETQ. The CDR3 covers 15 residues.

The chain recombines TRBV14 with TRBJ2-2. The CDR3 contains 13 residues. Germline-derived CDR1 and CDR2 are SGHDN and FVKESK. The CDR3: CASSQGISGELFF.

The genes are TRBV5-1 and TRBJ2-5; TCRdb designates TRBD1, a call that cannot be tested without DNA. This CDR3 is 15 amino acids long. The V gene's germline CDR1 is SGHRS and CDR2 YFSETQ. The CDR3 sequence: CASSVTGSILETQYF.

This chain uses TRBV7-9 with TRBJ2-2; checking the TCRdb D call of TRBD2 is not possible without DNA. This CDR3 region has 16 residues. Germline V gives CDR1 SEHNR, CDR2 FQNEAQ (reference sequence). The CDR3 sequence: CASSLKRAANTGELFF.